This is a list of T cell receptor beta chains from one sample in a study of T cells in tuberculosis. Sequencing used immunoSEQ multiplex PCR; TCRdb keeps in-frame clones, though not all of them. In the table there are around 35,000 clones, roughly 92% of which are singletons. The sequencing input was PBMCs. The receptors come from a donor between 10 and 35 years old with latent tuberculosis or without tuberculosis infection. Each CDR3 is given with its conserved first and last residue. D genes are given only for firm matches. The listing skips clone size in some rows; elsewhere it reads once, few, many or a size class.

V	D	size	J	CDR3	DNA
TRBV15	.	once	TRBJ1-6	CATSRDLQGYNSPLHF	TGTGCCACCAGCAGAGACCTCCAGGGATATAATTCACCCCTCCACTTT
TRBV9	TRBD1	.	TRBJ1-6	CASSPGTAYNSPLHF	TGTGCCAGCAGCCCCGGGACAGCTTATAATTCACCCCTCCACTTT
TRBV5-3	.	.	TRBJ1-6	CARSFPSEGSYNSPLHF	TGTGCCAGAAGCTTCCCCTCAGAGGGCTCCTATAATTCACCCCTCCACTTT
TRBV5-6	.	.	TRBJ2-1	CASSPTGHSYNEQFF	TGTGCCAGCAGCCCTACAGGACACTCCTACAATGAGCAGTTCTTC
TRBV13	.	.	TRBJ1-2	CASSLVGQGNNYGYTF	TGTGCCAGCAGCTTGGTGGGACAAGGAAATAACTATGGCTACACCTTC
TRBV19	.	once	TRBJ1-5	CASSFEGSRNQPQHF	TGTGCCAGTAGTTTCGAGGGTTCCCGCAATCAGCCCCAGCATTTT
TRBV5-6	TRBD1	.	TRBJ1-2	CASSLISTGGFYGYTF	TGTGCCAGCAGCTTAATTAGCACAGGGGGCTTCTATGGCTACACCTTC
TRBV30	.	once	TRBJ1-2	CAWRGIGTHQYTF	TGTGCCTGGAGGGGAATCGGGACTCACCAGTACACCTTC
TRBV4-3	.	.	TRBJ1-6	CASSQVPGINSPLHF	TGCGCCAGCAGCCAAGTTCCAGGAATAAATTCACCCCTCCACTTT
TRBV7-5	.	.	TRBJ1-2	CVRSRDRVPGYTF	TGTGTCAGAAGCCGAGACAGGGTCCCTGGCTACACCTTC
TRBV19	.	.	TRBJ2-1	CATGQGGINEQFF	TGTGCCACCGGACAGGGAGGGATTAATGAGCAGTTCTTC
TRBV27	.	.	TRBJ2-7	CASSFGASGEQYF	TGTGCCAGCAGTTTTGGGGCATCGGGCGAGCAGTACTTC
TRBV5-1	.	.	TRBJ1-1	CASSPLEGNTEAFF	TGCGCCAGCAGCCCCTTGGAGGGGAACACTGAAGCTTTCTTT
TRBV7-2	.	.	TRBJ1-1	CASSLLPGNTEAFF	TGTGCCAGCAGCTTATTGCCGGGAAACACTGAAGCTTTCTTT
TRBV30	.	.	TRBJ2-3	CAWSLRTDEDTQYF	TGTGCCTGGAGTCTTAGAACAGATGAAGATACGCAGTATTTT
TRBV4-3	.	.	TRBJ1-5	CASSQDARGRNQPQHF	TGCGCCAGCAGCCAAGACGCCAGGGGACGCAATCAGCCCCAGCATTTT
TRBV6-1	TRBD1	.	TRBJ2-2	CASRTPTGAGELFF	TGTGCCAGCAGGACGCCCACAGGGGCCGGGGAGCTGTTTTTT
TRBV19	TRBD1	once	TRBJ1-1	CASTGTGGFGTEAFF	TGTGCCAGTACTGGGACAGGGGGCTTCGGCACTGAAGCTTTCTTT
TRBV21-1	.	once	TRBJ1-5	CASTSHGRGEFRNQPQHF	TGTGCCAGCACAAGTCATGGACGGGGGGAATTTCGTAATCAGCCCCAGCATTTT
TRBV19	.	.	TRBJ2-1	CASSPGSKSGEQFF	TGTGCCAGTAGTCCCGGGAGTAAGTCCGGTGAGCAGTTCTTC
TRBV4-3	TRBD1	.	TRBJ1-6	CASSQRTGDSPLHF	TGCGCCAGCAGCCAAAGGACAGGGGATTCACCCCTCCACTTT